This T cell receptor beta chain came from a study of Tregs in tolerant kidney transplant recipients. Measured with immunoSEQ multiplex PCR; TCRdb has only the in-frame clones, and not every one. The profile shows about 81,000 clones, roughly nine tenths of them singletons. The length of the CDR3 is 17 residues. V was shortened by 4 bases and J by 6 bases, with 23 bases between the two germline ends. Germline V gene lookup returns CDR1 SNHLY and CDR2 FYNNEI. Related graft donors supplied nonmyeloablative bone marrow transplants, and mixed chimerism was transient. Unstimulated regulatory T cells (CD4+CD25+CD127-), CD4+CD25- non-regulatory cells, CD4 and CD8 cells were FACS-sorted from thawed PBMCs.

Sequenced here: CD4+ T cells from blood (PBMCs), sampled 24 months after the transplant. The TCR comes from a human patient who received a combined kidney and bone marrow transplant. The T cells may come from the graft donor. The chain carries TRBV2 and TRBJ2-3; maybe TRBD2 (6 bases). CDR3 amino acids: CASSVEGGTSPPDTQYF. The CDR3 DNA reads TGTGCCAGCAGTGTCGAGGGAGGAACCTCTCCCCCCGATACGCAGTATTTT.